This T cell receptor (beta chain) was sequenced for a study of T cell responses to AZD1222 COVID-19 vaccine. Study-wide findings and caveats: Epitopes outside B.1.351 and B.1.1.7 mutated regions reportedly drew nearly half of spike TCRs. Researchers took repertoire samples only after the peak T cell response had come. Clonal diversity was possibly underestimated; the donors were predominantly white British and more often female.

This clone was observed a few times. Its antigen is as yet unknown. The CDR3 contains 13 residues. Trimming shortened V by 5 bases and J by 6 bases, and 11 bases separated the two germline ends. CDR1 is MNHEY, CDR2 SMNVEV, per germline (reference sequence). Clones were read by immunoSEQ multiplex PCR, and TCRdb kept only the in-frame ones, dropping some. The sample yields roughly 110,000 clones, about 80% seen once. This material consisted of peripheral blood, taken on day 0 of AZD1222 vaccination. The sequence was collected from an adult in good health. The chain links TRBV27 to TRBJ2-1, with no clear D. CDR3 sequence reads: CASSPTPTNEQFF. The CDR3 DNA follows: TGTGCCAGCAGTCCTACTCCGACCAATGAGCAGTTCTTC.